This TCR beta chain was captured by sequencing in a study of T cells in localized non-small cell lung cancer (TCRdb year 2020). Describing the broader study: The study examined T cell repertoires in a few hundred patients with early-stage NSCLC and compared tumors with uninvolved tumor-adjacent lungs. The cohort consisted of around 250 treatment-naive NSCLC patients whose localized lung tumors had been resected. Of the NSCLC patients, 129 were male and approximately 110 were female, and the mean age was approximately 66 years. The paper as a whole reports these results and caveats: Uninvolved tumor-adjacent lung showed the highest T cell clonality, higher than tumor, which suggests more focused antigenic responses in the uninvolved tumor-adjacent lung. A median of about 53 of the top 100 tumor clones were detected in paired uninvolved adjacent lung, and 28 of these tumor clones were also found among the top 100 clones of the paired uninvolved adjacent lung. Because of the exploratory design, TCR variables were selected using unadjusted p-values without false-discovery rate correction. Longer overall survival was associated with higher blood T cell density, whereas shorter survival was associated with higher adjacent-lung clonality. Multi-region tumor sequencing was not performed, so intratumor heterogeneity could not be excluded.

In its sample, this clone was seen once. Its recognized antigen is unknown. Base-call qualities are not available, and no considerably larger clone is one nucleotide away. According to the germline V gene (reference sequence), CDR1 reads LNHDA and CDR2 reads SQIVND. For this chain, trimming is 3 bases at the V end and 7 bases at the J end, and the number of junction bases without a gene match is 6. The CDR3 runs 16 residues from the cysteine to the phenylalanine. Here the CDR3 DNA is all that survives: 48 bases in frame from base 1. TCR beta CDR3 regions were sequenced from DNA using the immunoSEQ Assay. Per the authors' processing: T cell density was computed as TCR beta template counts normalized to usable DNA estimated by amplifying housekeeping genes. Using the preseqR package, richness was estimated by extrapolating to 120,000 templates for tissue samples and 400,000 templates for PBMC samples. Clonality was defined as one minus Pielou's evenness. Tissue-enriched TCRs were identified through differential abundance testing performed on productive amino-acid clonotypes, with a minimum total count of 5 and an alpha of 0.1. The Jaccard Index and the Morisita Overlap Index were used to measure how much the repertoires overlapped between compartments. TCR beta CDR3s were clustered by GLIPH together with public tetramer-defined viral CDR3s, and at least three viral sequences plus V-gene enrichment were required for viral motifs. TCRdb took this table from immuneACCESS and kept in-frame rearrangements with V and J called. Such tables lack part of the clones; where checked against another copy, unresolved V genes explain under half of the gap, and the rest is unexplained. That table supplies the V and J calls and clone size; D and trimming were determined from the DNA. The table for this sample lists 6,500 to 9,000 clones; 50% of them were counted only once. 2.5% to 3.5% of the sample is in the top ten clones.

The chain is made from TRBV19 and TRBJ2-1, with 13 bases in between that match TRBD2. This clonotype was obtained from a female donor of 60 years or more with stage I lung adenocarcinoma. This material consisted of lymph node tissue, taken before any cancer treatment. The CDR3 in this case is CASSIRRLAGGNEQFF. At the DNA level, the sequence is TGTGCCAGTAGTATTCGTCGACTAGCGGGAGGAAATGAGCAGTTCTTC.